Detailed here is one T cell receptor beta chain. No antigen is known for it. This sample is drawn from a study of human T cells and chemical hapten exposure. About the research overall: For the roughly 26-week duration of the study, patients were given weekly doses of diphenylcyclopropenone on the scalp.

Authors' data handling: Counts of TCRs in each sample centred on a median of around 96,000 and extended from approximately 21,000 to 630,000. TCRdb re-called the RACE reads through MiXCR, storing one row per CDR3 protein. TCRdb assigned the V and J calls; the authors' analysis was not used. Seen here are 350,000 to 400,000 distinct CDR3 sequences, 5% to 6.5% observed once, and the top ten hold approximately 2.4%. Points from the study as a whole: Expanded TCRs grouped into significantly more large CDR3 similarity clusters than controls produced.

Time point here: pre-sensitization, week 0. Treatment meaning: therapeutic diphenylcyclopropenone sensitization with weekly scalp DPC. RNA extraction used unfractionated whole blood as the source of total RNA. The CDR3 runs 14 residues. Trimming cost V 1 base and J 8 bases; bases outside gene matches: 5. Germline lookup yields CDR1 DFQATT and CDR2 SNEGSKA (reference sequence). J is TRBJ2-1 and V is TRBV20-1; 10 nucleotides match TRBD2. This receptor was identified in a woman aged 50 to 60 with alopecia areata. Some clones in this sample may be carry-over from other donors' samples. The starting material was whole blood, obtained in connection with sensitization to the hapten diphenylcyclopropenone (DPC). This CDR3 reads CSARVSGRVDEQFF. As DNA, the CDR3 is TGCAGTGCTAGAGTAAGCGGGAGGGTCGATGAGCAGTTCTTC.